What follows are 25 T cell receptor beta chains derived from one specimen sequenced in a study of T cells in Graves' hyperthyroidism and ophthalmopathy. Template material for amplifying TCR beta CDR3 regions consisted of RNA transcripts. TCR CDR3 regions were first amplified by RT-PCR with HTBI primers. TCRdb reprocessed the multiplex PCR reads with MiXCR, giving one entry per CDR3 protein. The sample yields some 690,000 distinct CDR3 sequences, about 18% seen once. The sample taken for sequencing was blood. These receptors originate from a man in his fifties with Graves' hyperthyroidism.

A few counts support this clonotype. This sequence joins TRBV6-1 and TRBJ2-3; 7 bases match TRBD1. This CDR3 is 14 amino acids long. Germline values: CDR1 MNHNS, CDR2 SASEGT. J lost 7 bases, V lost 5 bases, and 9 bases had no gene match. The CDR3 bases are TGTGCCAGCAGTAGAGACAGGGCAGGCTATACGCAGTATTTT. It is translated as CASSRDRAGYTQYF.

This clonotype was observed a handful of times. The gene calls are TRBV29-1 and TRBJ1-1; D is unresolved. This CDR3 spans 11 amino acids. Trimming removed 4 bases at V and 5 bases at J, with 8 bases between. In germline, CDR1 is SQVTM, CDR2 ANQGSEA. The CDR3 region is CSVVSGTEAFF. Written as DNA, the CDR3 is TGCAGCGTTGTTAGTGGGACTGAAGCTTTCTTT.

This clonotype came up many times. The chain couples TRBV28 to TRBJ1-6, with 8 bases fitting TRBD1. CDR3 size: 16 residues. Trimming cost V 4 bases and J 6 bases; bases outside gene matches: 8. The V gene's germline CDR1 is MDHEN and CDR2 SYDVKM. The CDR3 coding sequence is TGTGCCAGCAGTTCGACAGGGGAAGCCTCTAATTCACCCCTCCACTTT. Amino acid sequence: CASSSTGEASNSPLHF.

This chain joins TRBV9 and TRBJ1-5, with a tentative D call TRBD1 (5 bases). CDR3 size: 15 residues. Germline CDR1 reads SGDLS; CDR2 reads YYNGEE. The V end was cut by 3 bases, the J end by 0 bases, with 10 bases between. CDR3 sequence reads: CASSGPGHSNQPQHF. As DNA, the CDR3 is TGTGCCAGCAGCGGCCCAGGGCATAGCAATCAGCCCCAGCATTTT.

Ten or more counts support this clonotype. For the CDR3, the DNA is TGTGCCTGGGATCCGGATCTGAAGGAGACCCAGTACTTC. Residues: CAWDPDLKETQYF. The chain combines TRBV30 with TRBJ2-5; no firm D call. Trimming cost V 5 bases and J 5 bases, with 15 bases left between them. Per the germline V gene, CDR1 is GTSNPN and CDR2 is SVGIG (reference sequence). This CDR3 has 13 amino acids.

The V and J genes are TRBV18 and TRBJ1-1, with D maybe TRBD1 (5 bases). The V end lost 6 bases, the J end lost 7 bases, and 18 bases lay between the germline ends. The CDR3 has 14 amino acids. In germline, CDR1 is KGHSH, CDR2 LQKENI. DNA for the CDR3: TGTGCCAGCTCTCCGCGGGGCGAGGTCTTTGAAGCTTTCTTT. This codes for CASSPRGEVFEAFF.

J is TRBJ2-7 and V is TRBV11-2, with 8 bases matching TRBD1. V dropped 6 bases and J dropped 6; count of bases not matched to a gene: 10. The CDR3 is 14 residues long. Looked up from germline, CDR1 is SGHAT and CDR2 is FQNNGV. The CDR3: CASSTSQGAAEQYF. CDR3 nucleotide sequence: TGTGCCAGCAGTACATCGCAGGGGGCAGCCGAGCAGTACTTC.

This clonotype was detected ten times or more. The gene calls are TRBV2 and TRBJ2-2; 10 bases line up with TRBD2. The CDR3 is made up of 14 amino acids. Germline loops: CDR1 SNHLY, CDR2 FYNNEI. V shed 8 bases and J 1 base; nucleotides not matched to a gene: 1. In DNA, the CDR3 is TGTGCCAGCCTAGCGGGGGAGAACACCGGGGAGCTGTTTTTT. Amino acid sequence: CASLAGENTGELFF.

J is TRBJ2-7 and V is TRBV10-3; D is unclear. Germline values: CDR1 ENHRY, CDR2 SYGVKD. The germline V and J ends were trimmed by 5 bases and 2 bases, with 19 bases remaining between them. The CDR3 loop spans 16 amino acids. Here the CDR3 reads CAISYSATRATYEQYF. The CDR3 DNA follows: TGTGCCATCAGTTACTCCGCGACCCGGGCAACCTACGAGCAGTACTTC.

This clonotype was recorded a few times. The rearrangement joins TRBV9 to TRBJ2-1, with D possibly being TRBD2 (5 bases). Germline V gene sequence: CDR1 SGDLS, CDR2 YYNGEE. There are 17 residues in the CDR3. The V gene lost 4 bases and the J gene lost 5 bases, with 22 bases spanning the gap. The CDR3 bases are TGTGCCAGCAGCCTCCGGGCAGACTTATGGGAGCACAATGAGCAGTTCTTC. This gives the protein CASSLRADLWEHNEQFF.

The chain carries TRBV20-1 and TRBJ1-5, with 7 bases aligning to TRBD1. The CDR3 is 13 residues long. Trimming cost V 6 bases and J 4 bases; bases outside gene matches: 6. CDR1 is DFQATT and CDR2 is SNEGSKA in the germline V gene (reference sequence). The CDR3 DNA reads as TGCAGTGCGGAACAGGGGATTAATCAGCCCCAGCATTTT. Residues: CSAEQGINQPQHF.

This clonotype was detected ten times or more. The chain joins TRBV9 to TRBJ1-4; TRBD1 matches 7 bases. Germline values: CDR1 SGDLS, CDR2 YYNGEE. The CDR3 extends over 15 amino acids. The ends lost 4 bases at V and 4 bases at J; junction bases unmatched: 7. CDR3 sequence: CASSPYDRDNEKLFF. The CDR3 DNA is TGTGCCAGCAGCCCATACGACAGGGATAATGAAAAACTGTTTTTT.

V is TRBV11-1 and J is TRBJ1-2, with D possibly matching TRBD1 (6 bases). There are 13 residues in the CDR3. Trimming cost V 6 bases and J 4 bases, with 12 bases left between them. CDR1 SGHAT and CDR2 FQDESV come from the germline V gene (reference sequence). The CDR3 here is CASSQGLSYGYTF. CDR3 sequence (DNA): TGTGCCAGCAGTCAGGGGCTGTCCTATGGCTACACCTTC.

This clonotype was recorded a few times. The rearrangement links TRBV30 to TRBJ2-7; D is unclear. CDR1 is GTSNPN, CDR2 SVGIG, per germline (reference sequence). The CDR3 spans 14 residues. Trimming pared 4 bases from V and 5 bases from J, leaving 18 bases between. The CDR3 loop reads CAWTGGYRLDEQYF. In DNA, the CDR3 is TGTGCCTGGACAGGCGGCTATCGACTGGACGAGCAGTACTTC.

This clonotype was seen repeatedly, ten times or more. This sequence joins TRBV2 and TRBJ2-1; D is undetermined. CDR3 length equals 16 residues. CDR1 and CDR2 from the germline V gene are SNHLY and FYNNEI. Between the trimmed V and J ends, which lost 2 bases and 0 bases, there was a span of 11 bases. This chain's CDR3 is CASSENSPYSYNEQFF. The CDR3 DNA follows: TGTGCCAGCAGTGAAAATAGTCCCTACTCCTACAATGAGCAGTTCTTC.

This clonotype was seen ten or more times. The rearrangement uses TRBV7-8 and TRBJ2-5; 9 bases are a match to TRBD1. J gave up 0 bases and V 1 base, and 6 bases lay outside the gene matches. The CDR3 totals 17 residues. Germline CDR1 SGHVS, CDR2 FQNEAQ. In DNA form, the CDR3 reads TGTGCCAGCAGCTTAGGAAGGACAGGGGTGTACCAAGAGACCCAGTACTTC. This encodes CASSLGRTGVYQETQYF.

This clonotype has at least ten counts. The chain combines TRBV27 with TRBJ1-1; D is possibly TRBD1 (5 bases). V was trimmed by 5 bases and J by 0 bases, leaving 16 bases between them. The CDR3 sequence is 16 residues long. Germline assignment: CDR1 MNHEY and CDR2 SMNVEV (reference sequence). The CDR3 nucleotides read TGTGCCAGCAGTGTCCGAACGGGACCAATGAACACTGAAGCTTTCTTT. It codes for CASSVRTGPMNTEAFF.

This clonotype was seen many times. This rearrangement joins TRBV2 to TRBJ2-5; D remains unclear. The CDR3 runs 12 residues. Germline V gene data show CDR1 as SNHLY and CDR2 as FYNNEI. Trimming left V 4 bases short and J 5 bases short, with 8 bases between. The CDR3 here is CASSVQGETQYF. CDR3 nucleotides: TGTGCCAGCAGTGTCCAAGGGGAGACCCAGTACTTC. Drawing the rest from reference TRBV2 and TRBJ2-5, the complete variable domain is EPEVTQTPSHQVTQMGQEVILRCVPISNHLYFYWYRQILGQKVEFLVSFYNNEISEKSEIFDDQFSVERPDGSNFTLKIRSTKLEDSAMYFCASSVQGETQYFGPGTRLLVL.

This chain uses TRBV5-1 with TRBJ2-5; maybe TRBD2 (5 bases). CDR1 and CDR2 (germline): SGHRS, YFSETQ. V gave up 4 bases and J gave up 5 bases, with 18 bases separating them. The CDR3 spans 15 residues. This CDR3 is CASSPGSALRETQYF. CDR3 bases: TGCGCCAGCAGCCCGGGGTCAGCATTACGGGAGACCCAGTACTTC.

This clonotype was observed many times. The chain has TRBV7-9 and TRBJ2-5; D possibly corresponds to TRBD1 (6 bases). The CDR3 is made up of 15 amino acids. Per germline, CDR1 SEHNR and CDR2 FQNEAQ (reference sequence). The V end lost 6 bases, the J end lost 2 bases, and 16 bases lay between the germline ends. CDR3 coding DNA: TGTGCCAGCAGACTACTCGGACAGATACAAGAGACCCAGTACTTC. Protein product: CASRLLGQIQETQYF.

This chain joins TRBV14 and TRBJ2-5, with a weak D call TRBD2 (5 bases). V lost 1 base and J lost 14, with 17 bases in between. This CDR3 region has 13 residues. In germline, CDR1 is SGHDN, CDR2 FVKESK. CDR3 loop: CASSQGRSRTHYF. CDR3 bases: TGTGCCAGCAGCCAAGGACGGTCAAGGACTCATTACTTC.

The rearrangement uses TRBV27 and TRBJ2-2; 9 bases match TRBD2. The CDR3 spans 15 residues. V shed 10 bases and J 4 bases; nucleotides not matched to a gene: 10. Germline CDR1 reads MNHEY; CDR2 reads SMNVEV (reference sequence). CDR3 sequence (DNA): TGTGCCACCCTACGGTTTAGCGGGAGCACCGGGGAGCTGTTTTTT. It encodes CATLRFSGSTGELFF.

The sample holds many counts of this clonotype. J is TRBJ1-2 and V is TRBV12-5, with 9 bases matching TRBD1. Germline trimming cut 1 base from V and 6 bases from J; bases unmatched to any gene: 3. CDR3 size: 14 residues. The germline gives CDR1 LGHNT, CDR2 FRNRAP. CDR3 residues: CASGLDRGLDGYTF. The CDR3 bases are TGTGCTAGTGGTTTGGACAGGGGGCTCGATGGCTACACCTTC.

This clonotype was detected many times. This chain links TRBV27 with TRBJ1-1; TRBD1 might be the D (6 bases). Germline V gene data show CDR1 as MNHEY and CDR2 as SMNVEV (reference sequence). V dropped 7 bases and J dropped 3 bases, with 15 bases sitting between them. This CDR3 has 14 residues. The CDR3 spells CASTRGGAYTEAFF. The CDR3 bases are TGTGCCAGCACCAGGGGAGGAGCCTACACTGAAGCTTTCTTT.

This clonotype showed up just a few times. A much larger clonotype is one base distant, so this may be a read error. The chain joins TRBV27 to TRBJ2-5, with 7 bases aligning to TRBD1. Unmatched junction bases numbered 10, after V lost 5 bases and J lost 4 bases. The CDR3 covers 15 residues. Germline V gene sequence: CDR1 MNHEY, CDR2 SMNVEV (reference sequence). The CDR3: CASSAPGQSRETQYF. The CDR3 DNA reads TGTGCCAGCAGTGCCCCGGGACAGTCCAGAGAGACCCAGTACTTC.